These 23 T cell receptor beta chains were sequenced from one sample in a study of cytotoxic CD8 clonotypes in ibrutinib-treated CLL. Produced via immunoSEQ multiplex PCR; TCRdb's table is partial and in-frame only. The sample holds 200,000 to 250,000 clones, around 75% seen once. Sample: PBMCs, taken after 12 months of ibrutinib treatment. Every receptor here comes from a human donor with chronic lymphocytic leukemia.

The rearrangement uses TRBV28 and TRBJ2-7; 8 nucleotides match TRBD1. Germline CDR1 and CDR2: MDHEN and SYDVKM. After removal of 1 base from V and 5 bases from J, the junction contained 10 bases not matched to a gene. The CDR3 is made up of 16 amino acids. The CDR3 sequence is CASSLLGPRGPNEQYF. The CDR3 DNA sequence: TGTGCCAGCAGTTTATTAGGTCCCAGGGGGCCCAACGAGCAGTACTTC.

This clone appeared a single time. The same CDR3 also results from other DNA sequences found in this sample. V usage is TRBV29-1 and J usage is TRBJ1-3; D is perhaps TRBD1 (6 bases). Germline values: CDR1 SQVTM, CDR2 ANQGSEA. The CDR3 contains 13 residues. Deletions cut 5 bases from V and 1 base from J, with 9 bases between. As DNA, the CDR3 is TGCAGCGTTCAAAGGGGGTCTGGAAACACCATATATTTT. Protein sequence: CSVQRGSGNTIYF.

The rearrangement uses TRBV6-5 and TRBJ2-3; the D is unclear. CDR1 MNHEY and CDR2 SVGAGI come from the germline V gene. Trimming took 2 bases from V and 4 from J, leaving 7 bases between them. The length of the CDR3 is 13 residues. CDR3 sequence reads: CASSYGRSDTQYF. For the CDR3, the DNA is TGTGCCAGCAGTTACGGCCGCTCAGATACGCAGTATTTT.

The rearrangement uses TRBV30 and TRBJ1-4; 8 bases agree with TRBD1. J lost 8 bases, V lost 2 bases, and 7 bases had no gene match. This CDR3 contains 14 residues. Per germline, CDR1 GTSNPN and CDR2 SVGIG (reference sequence). The CDR3 is CAWSPYRGREKLFF. The CDR3 region has the DNA TGTGCCTGGAGTCCGTACAGGGGGAGGGAAAAACTGTTTTTT.

This clone came up a few times. The chain links TRBV6-5 to TRBJ1-2; D is possibly TRBD1 (6 bases). Germline V CDR1 and CDR2: MNHEY, SVGAGI. V was pared by 6 bases and J by 1 base, with 9 bases between. This CDR3 is built from 13 residues. CDR3 residues: CASRQGHNYGYTF. The CDR3 nucleotides are TGTGCCAGCAGACAGGGACATAACTATGGCTACACCTTC.

The chain recombines TRBV11-2 with TRBJ2-5; perhaps TRBD2 as D (6 bases). This CDR3 is 15 amino acids long. V gave up 0 bases and J gave up 7 bases, with 15 bases separating them. Germline assignment: CDR1 SGHAT and CDR2 FQNNGV. Here the CDR3 DNA reads TGTGCCAGCAGCTTAGAGGGCGGGACCATAGGGACCCAGTACTTC. The encoded protein is CASSLEGGTIGTQYF.

The CDR3 spells CASSRRDGNYGYTF. CDR3 coding DNA: TGTGCCAGCTCACGTAGGGACGGCAACTATGGCTACACCTTC. The V gene is TRBV18, the J gene TRBJ1-2; a weak D match, TRBD1 (5 bases). Per the germline V gene, CDR1 is KGHSH and CDR2 is LQKENI. V lost 4 bases, J lost 2 bases, and 11 bases lay in between. This CDR3 comprises 14 residues. Drawing the rest from reference TRBV18 and TRBJ1-2, the complete variable domain is NAGVMQNPRHLVRRRGQEARLRCSPMKGHSHVYWYRQLPEEGLKFMVYLQKENIIDESGMPKERFSAEFPKEGPSILRIQQVVRGDSAAYFCASSRRDGNYGYTFGSGTRLTVV.

For the CDR3, the DNA is TGTGCCAGCACCACCCGGGATACGCAGTATTTT. It codes for CASTTRDTQYF. The chain uses TRBV5-5 and TRBJ2-3; D gene ambiguous. V was pared by 6 bases and J by 6 bases, with 8 bases between. Per germline, CDR1 SGHKS and CDR2 YYEKEE (reference sequence). The CDR3 spans 11 residues.

The chain recombines TRBV5-1 with TRBJ2-3; maybe TRBD1 (5 bases). CDR1 is SGHRS, CDR2 YFSETQ, per germline. CDR3 size: 14 residues. V dropped 3 bases and J dropped 2 bases, with 10 bases sitting between them. DNA for the CDR3: TGCGCCAGCAGCTCACAGGCCCACACAGATACGCAGTATTTT. Translating it yields CASSSQAHTDTQYF.

The chain combines TRBV29-1 with TRBJ1-5; no clear D. Trimming removed 0 bases at V and 3 bases at J, with 6 bases between. The V gene's germline CDR1 is SQVTM and CDR2 ANQGSEA. The CDR3 has 13 amino acids. Written as DNA, the CDR3 is TGCAGCGTTGAAGAGTTCGCCAATCAGCCCCAGCATTTT. This encodes CSVEEFANQPQHF.

The chain recombines TRBV20-1 with TRBJ2-7; no firm D call. Looked up from germline, CDR1 is DFQATT and CDR2 is SNEGSKA (reference sequence). The CDR3 loop spans 11 amino acids. The V end was cut by 7 bases, the J end by 2 bases, with 9 bases between. The CDR3 loop is CSVSDAYEQYF. The CDR3 DNA reads as TGCAGTGTTTCTGACGCCTACGAGCAGTACTTC.

The chain recombines TRBV18 with TRBJ1-5; D gene uncertain. Trimming pared 3 bases from V and 5 bases from J, leaving 14 bases between. Germline V lookup: CDR1 KGHSH, CDR2 LQKENI. This CDR3 is built from 15 residues. For the CDR3, the DNA is TGTGCCAGCTCACCGGTACACAACAAATATCAGCCCCAGCATTTT. This sequence encodes CASSPVHNKYQPQHF.

This chain connects TRBV4-3 to TRBJ1-1, with 7 positions matching TRBD1. The CDR3 sequence is 14 residues long. Per germline, CDR1 LGHNA and CDR2 YSLEER. J gave up 5 bases and V 1 base, and 4 bases lay outside the gene matches. CDR3 protein: CASSQGQGSTEAFF. Written as DNA, the CDR3 is TGCGCCAGCAGCCAAGGACAGGGTAGTACTGAAGCTTTCTTT.

This clone has only a few counts. The chain is built from TRBV5-1 and TRBJ1-1; D may be TRBD1 (5 bases). V lost 0 bases, J lost 1 base, and 7 bases lay in between. Germline CDR1 SGHRS, CDR2 YFSETQ. The CDR3 covers 14 residues. The CDR3 spells CASSLGGWNTEAFF. The CDR3 nucleotides read TGCGCCAGCAGCTTGGGGGGCTGGAACACTGAAGCTTTCTTT.

This chain uses TRBV27 with TRBJ2-5; D unresolved. The CDR3 covers 17 residues. Trimming shortened V by 0 bases and J by 5 bases, and 19 bases separated the two germline ends. In germline, CDR1 is MNHEY, CDR2 SMNVEV (reference sequence). The CDR3 DNA sequence: TGTGCCAGCAGTTTATCAAGAAGGGCAGCCCTTGGGGAGACCCAGTACTTC. Residues: CASSLSRRAALGETQYF.

This chain connects TRBV29-1 to TRBJ2-4; 7 nucleotides line up with TRBD2. Trimming removed 4 bases from V and 0 bases from J; junction bases left unmatched: 0. Looked up from germline, CDR1 is SQVTM and CDR2 is ANQGSEA. The CDR3 sequence is 13 residues long. The CDR3: CSVVAGAKNIQYF. The CDR3 DNA reads TGCAGCGTTGTAGCGGGAGCCAAAAACATTCAGTACTTC.

The CDR3 bases are TGTGCCAGCAGCGGTGCGATGGCGAACACCGGGGAGCTGTTTTTT. Residues: CASSGAMANTGELFF. V is TRBV28 and J is TRBJ2-2; D uncertain. The CDR3 runs 15 residues. V dropped 6 bases and J dropped 0 bases, with 11 bases sitting between them. The germline CDR1 and CDR2 sequences are MDHEN and SYDVKM.

This clone was counted only a few times. V and J are TRBV9 and TRBJ1-1, with D possibly being TRBD1 (6 bases). The V gene's germline CDR1 is SGDLS and CDR2 YYNGEE. The V gene lost 0 bases and the J gene lost 5 bases, with 11 bases spanning the gap. This CDR3 comprises 14 residues. CDR3: CASSVAYRETEAFF. The CDR3 bases are TGTGCCAGCAGCGTAGCTTACAGGGAGACTGAAGCTTTCTTT.

The chain carries TRBV7-9 and TRBJ1-2; 7 bases are a match to TRBD1. This CDR3 is 16 amino acids long. Germline CDR1 and CDR2: SEHNR and FQNEAQ (reference sequence). J lost 4 bases, V lost 3 bases, and 11 bases had no gene match. The CDR3 protein is CASSFDKGARVYGYTF. In DNA form, the CDR3 reads TGTGCCAGCAGCTTCGATAAGGGGGCGCGGGTCTATGGCTACACCTTC.

This chain connects TRBV30 to TRBJ1-2; perhaps TRBD1 as D (5 bases). CDR3 length equals 15 residues. Trimming removed 1 base from V and 7 bases from J, with 19 bases in between. Germline CDR1 reads GTSNPN; CDR2 reads SVGIG (reference sequence). The CDR3 DNA sequence: TGTGCCTGGAGTGCGGGGGTCGCCTTGGGTCGTGGCTACACCTTC. This translates into CAWSAGVALGRGYTF.

This chain joins TRBV30 and TRBJ1-2; D possibly corresponds to TRBD1 (6 bases). CDR1 is GTSNPN, CDR2 SVGIG, per germline (reference sequence). Trimming removed 2 bases from V and 6 bases from J, with 19 bases in between. The CDR3 runs 15 residues. Here the CDR3 reads CAWSWGAGTYDGYTF. The DNA for the CDR3 is TGTGCCTGGAGTTGGGGGGCAGGGACGTATGATGGCTACACCTTC.

This chain joins TRBV29-1 and TRBJ2-3, with 10 bases that match TRBD2. CDR1 is SQVTM, CDR2 ANQGSEA, per germline. This CDR3 comprises 16 residues. Trimming at V came to 6 bases and at J to 1 base, leaving 10 bases not matched to a gene. The CDR3 sequence: CSVTPNLAGGTDTQYF. DNA for the CDR3: TGCAGCGTGACCCCAAATCTAGCGGGGGGCACAGATACGCAGTATTTT.

This chain links TRBV7-2 with TRBJ1-4, with 7 bases identical to TRBD1. CDR1 and CDR2 from the germline V gene are SGHTA and FQGNSA. The ends lost 2 bases at V and 4 bases at J; junction bases unmatched: 4. The CDR3 loop spans 15 amino acids. The CDR3 DNA reads as TGTGCCAGCAGCTTACGAGGGGGCAATAATGAAAAACTGTTTTTT. It translates to CASSLRGGNNEKLFF.